The count of the clone carrying this T cell receptor beta chain is one. Its target is unknown. These data originate in a study of cytomegalovirus exposure and HLA in healthy donors. Germline assignment: CDR1 SGHTA and CDR2 FQGTGA. Trimming cost V 2 bases and J 1 base, with 14 bases left between them. The CDR3 loop spans 17 amino acids. Study outcomes and limitations: Specific recognition of CMV antigens was confirmed in vitro for three chains (all CMV-associated).

Here immunoSEQ multiplex PCR was the method, and the copy in TCRdb shows in-frame clones only, minus some. The repertoire includes 55,000 to 75,000 clones, roughly 94% of them detected once, and about 7% sits in the top ten. The chain carries TRBV7-3 and TRBJ1-4, with D possibly TRBD1 on 6 matching bases. The TCR comes from a woman under 30 in good health and CMV-seropositive. Sequencing was carried out using PBMCs. In nucleotides, the CDR3 is TGTGCCAGCAGCTTAGTAGAGAGGGGGAGAACTAATGAAAAACTGTTTTTT. Encoded protein: CASSLVERGRTNEKLFF.